This T cell receptor (beta chain) originates from a study of cytomegalovirus exposure and HLA in healthy donors. Points from the study as a whole: Three CMV-associated chains proved CMV antigen-specific in vitro. A missense DCLRE1C variant was associated with V- and J-gene trimming of TCR beta chains in a later analysis, and an independent cohort replicated the association.

PCR used 60 Vbeta primers and 13 Jbeta primers. In the original workflow: The authors later counted 70 million to 80 million unique TCR beta chains, 9 million to 12 million of them shared. TCRdb's copy holds only in-frame clones and misses some; the assay was immunoSEQ multiplex PCR. Clonal size and the V and J genes are those of that table, whereas D and trimming came from the DNA. The sample includes 150,000 or so clones, around 77% of them seen just once. Note on this clone: Its antigen is unknown. Other DNA sequences in the same sample also yield this CDR3.

The sample taken for sequencing was PBMCs. This TCR came from a woman aged 30 to 39 in good health and CMV-seronegative.

CDR3 loop: CASSLVQGRAAFF. The CDR3 DNA follows: TGCGCCAGTAGCCTGGTTCAGGGGCGCGCGGCTTTCTTT. The chain links TRBV5-1 to TRBJ1-1; perhaps TRBD1 as D (6 bases). V lost 8 bases and J 11 bases, leaving 22 bases between the germline ends. Per the germline V gene, CDR1 is SGHRS and CDR2 is YFSETQ. This CDR3 has 13 residues.